This paragraph reports one T cell receptor beta chain. Its matching antigen is unknown. The CDR3 has 15 residues. V lost 2 bases, J lost 3 bases, and 13 bases lay in between. Germline V gene data show CDR1 as MNHEY and CDR2 as SVGAGI. TCRdb itself ran the RT-PCR reads through MiXCR, one entry per CDR3 protein. This table holds roughly 700,000 distinct CDR3 sequences, around 14% found once. The sample belongs to a study of response to subunit inactivated influenza vaccine. Findings of the study overall: Each seasonal influenza vaccination recruits few new T cells, the authors suggested.

This rearrangement joins TRBV6-5 to TRBJ1-2, with TRBD1 as a possible D gene (6 bases). This clonotype originated in a man over 45 who received an inactivated influenza vaccine. Sequencing used PBMCs from blood, obtained 14 days before vaccination. CDR3 DNA: TGTGCCAGCAGTTACGGCCAGGGGATAGACTATGGCTACACCTTC. Translation gives CASSYGQGIDYGYTF.